This section outlines one T cell receptor beta chain sequence together with its context. It has no known antigen specificity. One base away there is no much larger clone; base qualities are not given. Looking up the germline V gene (reference sequence) yields CDR1 LNHDA and CDR2 SQIVND. V is cut back by 7 bases and J by 5 bases, with 15 bases in the junction unmatched. The CDR3 covers 17 residues, taking in both the cysteine and the phenylalanine. Only the CDR3 region is kept as DNA, spanning 51 bases read in frame from base 1. In total, roughly 670 healthy bone marrow donors made up the cohort. At the time of sampling, all cohort members were nominally healthy, though unrecorded immune exposures were likely present. The donor tested CMV seropositive and was one of the 289 seropositive cohort members. A peripheral blood sample was provided by each donor, and peripheral blood mononuclear cells were used for TCR beta sequencing. Genomic DNA extraction from the blood cell samples was performed with the Qiagen DNeasy Blood Extraction Kit.

This sample is part of a study of cytomegalovirus exposure and HLA in healthy donors listed by TCRdb under 2017. About the study as a whole: In an earlier analysis of approximately 500 of the donors, approximately 300 Gb of sequence data and 95 million to 130 million unique TCR beta sequences from roughly 180 million T cells were reported. An early release covering 550 to 650 HLA-typed donors comprised 250 to 350 gigabases of sequencing data and roughly 86 million unique TCR sequences. The number of donors typed differed by locus, with roughly 620-630 for A, B, C, DRB1 and DQB1, more than 500 for DQA1, 606 for DPA1, and some 440 for DPB1. A later analysis re-analyzed previously published TCR beta repertoires from 650 to 800 donors and added high-resolution HLA genotyping to study TCR occurrence patterns. In a later genetic analysis, genome-wide SNP genotypes for about three fifths of the 666 donors were used, and that subset was treated as a discovery cohort. The aim of the study was to test whether cataloging public T cell receptors could identify signatures of past pathogen exposure. The genetic ancestry cluster associated with self-reported Caucasian donors included about 84% of the approximately 430 genotyped donors. Because of strong linkage in the cohort, 4 to 6 DR-DQ haplotypes were treated as single units for association and clustering. The study combined high-throughput TCR immunosequencing, statistical association of individual TCRs with disease status, and machine learning to predict cytomegalovirus infection status. HLA typing covered class I and class II loci at four-digit resolution. Every repertoire in the discovery cohort had been generated on one and the same sequencing platform. The study profiled the T cell repertoires of some 610 subjects by immunosequencing and related them to cytomegalovirus serostatus. In addition to the first cohort of roughly 670 subjects, a separate validation cohort of approximately 120 different subjects was used. The later analysis used no new phenotypic data to find candidate immune exposures, relying instead on TCR beta sequences and their occurrence across donors. An earlier analysis of some 600 of the donors applied high-throughput TCR beta sequencing to assess whether each TCR beta V gene segment acted as functional or pseudogenic. Among around 400 genotyped donors of the cohort, an average of about 240,000 unique TCR beta nucleotide sequences were sequenced per donor, about a sixth of them non-productive. Donor age, sex, ethnicity and CMV serostatus were compiled alongside the repertoire data.

Library preparation was by the immunoSEQ multiplex PCR assay. A mixture of 60 forward primers for TCR Vbeta segments and 13 reverse primers for TCR Jbeta segments was used in the multiplex PCR. The CDR3 region of rearranged TCR beta genes was amplified from genomic DNA by a multiplex PCR assay. On the Illumina HiSeq System, the amplified TCR beta libraries were sequenced as 87-base-pair reads. As for the authors' bioinformatics: In a later analysis, 80 million or so unique TCR beta chains were counted across the 666 repertoires, and approximately 9.9 million of these chains were shared by at least two donors. Raw reads were error-corrected and collapsed into unique sequences by a nearest-neighbor algorithm in which closely related sequences were merged to remove PCR and sequencing errors. CDR3 sequences were aligned to IMGT reference sequences to assign V, D and J gene segments. For a sequence to be retained, a match of at least six nucleotides to both a V gene segment and a J gene segment was required. A rearrangement counted as productive if the CDR3 had no stop codons and remained in frame with V and J, and every other rearrangement counted as non-productive. Following IMGT convention, CDR3 was defined as the stretch from the second conserved V-encoded cysteine up to the conserved J-encoded phenylalanine. Sequences without an unambiguous match to a single V gene segment were excluded from the earlier analysis of about 630 of the donors. An earlier analysis of several hundred of the donors called V segments functional above 56.7% productive rearrangements and segregating when the between-donor standard deviation exceeded 5%. A statistical classification framework was developed to diagnose cytomegalovirus status using the catalog of TCR beta chain sequences. V and J gene assignment, in a later analysis, came from comparing TCR nucleotide sequences with IMGT/GENE-DB human TR gene sequences. In a later analysis, CDR3 sequences and most-parsimonious VDJ recombination scenarios were assigned using the TCRdist pipeline. In a later analysis, each TCR beta chain was defined by its CDR3 amino acid sequence together with its V-gene family, and reads without a unique V-gene family were excluded. In a later analysis, fewer than 650 highly shared, low-generation-probability nucleotide sequences were removed to address suspected cross-contamination and a sequencing artifact. For each public chain, a later analysis derived a clonal expansion index from normalized ranks of inferred template counts within each repertoire. In a later analysis, generation probabilities were computed using a VDJ recombination model fitted to out-of-frame rearrangements, and the results were checked against IGoR. In a later analysis, TCR-TCR, TCR-HLA and TCR-CMV co-occurrence was scored with hypergeometric tests, and a repertoire-size bias correction was applied to TCR pairs. In a later analysis, false discovery rates were estimated by permuting HLA or CMV assignments 20 times. In a later analysis, co-occurring TCRs were grouped using DBSCAN, and TCRdist sequence similarity was added for clustering within HLA-allele-positive subsets. For co-occurrence clustering, repertoires with fewer than 30,000 or more than 120,000 public chains were excluded, along with roughly 5 repertoires with anomalous nucleotide sharing. TCRdb mirrors the immuneACCESS table, restricted to in-frame sequences. Some clones are absent from its copies; in checked studies, under half trace to an unresolved V gene, and the reason for the others is unknown. V and J calls plus clone size are reproduced from that table; the DNA served to infer D and trimming. The sample table lists around 150,000 clones, 50% to 75% of them with a count of one. Together, the top ten hold approximately 7% of the sample.

General study outcomes and caveats: A few of the identified cytomegalovirus-associated TCR beta chains were confirmed in vitro to be specific for cytomegalovirus antigens. Presence/absence analyses assumed roughly uniform sequencing depth across donors, an assumption that may not hold. For the cohort, immune exposure information was limited to CMV serostatus. Only TCR beta chains were sequenced in this cohort, and the absence of alpha or paired-chain data limited detectable features. A later genetic analysis associated a missense DCLRE1C variant with V-gene and J-gene trimming of TCR beta chains, and an independent cohort replicated the association. It was suggested by the authors that the approach could potentially be generalized to other disease states and immunological phenotypes. A later analysis found that HLA-associated TCR beta chains were more clonally expanded and had lower generation probabilities than equally common non-associated chains. A later analysis reported that several top co-occurrence clusters appeared linked to parvovirus B19, influenza, CMV and Epstein-Barr virus. In an earlier analysis of over 550 of the donors, most TCR beta V segments were observed in productive rearrangements about 90% or about 30% of the time, broadly matching IMGT annotations. Most CMV-associated TCR beta chains appeared to be HLA-restricted in a later analysis, and the HLA associations seemed to be driven largely by CMV exposure. A later analysis associated about 17,000 TCR beta sequences with specific HLA alleles at a false discovery rate of 0.05. The classifier was reported to diagnose cytomegalovirus status with high specificity and sensitivity in both the original cohort and the validation cohort. Some IMGT-functional V segments, including TRBV6-2 and TRBV6-3, could not be told apart with the 87-base-pair reads, so those segments were excluded. In a later analysis, TCR association rates were found to vary across HLA loci, with the most associated TCRs seen for DRB1 alleles and the fewest for HLA-C alleles. A further reported finding was that TCR beta sequences accurately predicted the HLA-A and HLA-B alleles for most subjects in the first cohort. Across donors, most TCR sequences were observed very rarely, whereas some public TCRs were present in many individuals. Assigning TCR associations to individual alleles was difficult when HLA alleles, especially DR and DQ, strongly co-occurred. The study gave a list of more than 150 TCR beta chains associated with cytomegalovirus. In a later genetic analysis, fewer N-insertions in productive TCRs were reported among donors in an Asian-associated ancestry cluster than the roughly 640-donor mean. The sequencing pipeline was judged likely to have produced a cluster of highly shared sequence variants as a technical artifact. Because HLA typing was unavailable for some donors at each locus, only the typed subset was used in association tests. Correlated functional status among segregating V segments might reflect linkage disequilibrium, but an unknown experimental factor could not be ruled out. Because counts were too low, roughly 17 rarely observed V segments, including chromosome 9 orphons, were left out of the earlier analysis of some 640 of the donors.

The V and J segments used are TRBV19 and TRBJ2-5, with 11 middle bases fitting TRBD2. The clonotype comes from a woman aged 55-70 years in good health and CMV-seropositive. The specimen sequenced was PBMCs. The CDR3 sequence is CASKQSGSGRALETQYF. The bases are TGTGCCAGTAAACAATCGGGTAGCGGGAGGGCCCTGGAGACCCAGTACTTC.